This T cell receptor (beta chain) was sequenced in a study of blood T cells in healthy people across ages. Study-level findings and limits: Naive T cell percentage and TCR beta diversity correlated strongly. The authors considered diversity estimates from one million T cells to be underestimates. Any conclusive comparison of naive versus antigen-experienced cells was prevented by using unsorted PBMCs. While age rose, TCR beta diversity per million T cells dropped in a roughly linear way.

Points on this clonotype: Its matching antigen is unknown.

Alongside a J-beta primer mix, a sample-barcoded 5' primer served in a second PCR lasting roughly 6 to 11 cycles. TCRdb itself ran the 5' RACE reads through MiXCR, one entry per CDR3 protein. The table includes about 570,000 distinct CDR3 sequences, 27% detected once. The CDR3 loop spans 14 amino acids. CDR1 is MNHEY and CDR2 is SVGEGT in the germline V gene. V lost 3 bases and J 10 bases, leaving 16 bases between the germline ends. The clonotype was recovered from a woman in her 70s in good health. Sequenced sample: blood. The V and J genes are TRBV6-2 or TRBV6-3 and TRBJ2-1, with a tentative D call TRBD1 (7 bases). DNA of the CDR3: TGTGCCAGCAGTTATTGGCAGGGGGGATCGGAGCAGTTCTTC. Amino acids: CASSYWQGGSEQFF.